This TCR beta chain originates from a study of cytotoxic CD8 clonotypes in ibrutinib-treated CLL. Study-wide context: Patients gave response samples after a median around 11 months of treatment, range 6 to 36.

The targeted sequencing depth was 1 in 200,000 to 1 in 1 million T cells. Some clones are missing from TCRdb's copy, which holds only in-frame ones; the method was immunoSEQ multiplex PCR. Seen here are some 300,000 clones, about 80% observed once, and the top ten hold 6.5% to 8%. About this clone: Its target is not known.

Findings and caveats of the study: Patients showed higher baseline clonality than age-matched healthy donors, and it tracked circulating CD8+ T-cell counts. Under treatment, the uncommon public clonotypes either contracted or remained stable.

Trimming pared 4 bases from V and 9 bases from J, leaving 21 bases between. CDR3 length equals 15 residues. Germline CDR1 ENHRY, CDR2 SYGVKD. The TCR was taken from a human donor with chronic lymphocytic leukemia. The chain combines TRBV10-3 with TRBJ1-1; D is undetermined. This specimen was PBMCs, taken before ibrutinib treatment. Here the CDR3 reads CAISAPGRADQKAFF. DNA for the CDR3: TGTGCCATCAGTGCCCCGGGTAGGGCGGATCAAAAAGCTTTCTTT.